This is a list of T cell receptor beta chains from one sample in a study of shared clonotypes between healthy human individuals. Profiled with immunoSEQ multiplex PCR; TCRdb holds only in-frame clones, not every one. This sample carries some 470,000 clones, around 80% of them seen once, and the ten largest clones take over 10%. Sequencing input: PBMCs. Receptors were obtained from a woman in her forties in good health. Some clones in this sample may be carry-over from other donors' samples. Both conserved end residues are part of each CDR3. Each record gives: J gene, clone size, D gene, V gene, CDR3 protein, CDR3 DNA. A D gene is named only where the DNA matches it firmly. For some rows the clone size is stated as once, few or many, or as a class when expanded; others skip it.

j_call: TRBJ1-2; clone_size: .; d_call: TRBD1; v_call: TRBV27; cdr3_aa: CASSLGQGAGRNYGYTF; cdr3_nt: TGTGCCAGCAGTTTAGGGCAGGGGGCGGGAAGAAACTATGGCTACACCTTC
j_call: TRBJ2-7; clone_size: .; d_call: .; v_call: TRBV5-5; cdr3_aa: CASSLVSHPYEQYF; cdr3_nt: TGTGCCAGCAGCTTGGTGTCACATCCCTACGAGCAGTACTTC
j_call: TRBJ2-2; clone_size: .; d_call: .; v_call: TRBV25-1; cdr3_aa: CASSEVAGELFF; cdr3_nt: TGTGCCAGCAGTGAAGTTGCCGGGGAGCTGTTTTTT
j_call: TRBJ2-6; clone_size: .; d_call: TRBD1; v_call: TRBV5-1; cdr3_aa: CASSLRDSSLPLSLISGANVLTF; cdr3_nt: TGCGCCAGCAGCCTCCGGGACAGCTCCCTACCTCTCTCACTTATCTCTGGGGCCAACGTCCTGACTTTC
j_call: TRBJ2-7; clone_size: .; d_call: .; v_call: TRBV20-1; cdr3_aa: CGALPGHEQYF; cdr3_nt: TGCGGAGCCTTACCCGGCCACGAGCAGTACTTC
j_call: TRBJ2-2; clone_size: .; d_call: TRBD2; v_call: TRBV6-4; cdr3_aa: CASSDLAGGTGELFF; cdr3_nt: TGTGCCAGCAGCGATCTAGCGGGAGGAACCGGGGAGCTGTTTTTT
j_call: TRBJ1-2; clone_size: .; d_call: .; v_call: TRBV6-6; cdr3_aa: CASSSAGIYGYTF; cdr3_nt: TGTGCCAGCAGCTCCGCGGGGATCTATGGCTACACCTTC
j_call: TRBJ2-5; clone_size: .; d_call: .; v_call: TRBV4-2; cdr3_aa: CASSQDPTAGETQYF; cdr3_nt: TGTGCCAGCAGCCAAGATCCCACGGCTGGGGAGACCCAGTACTTC
j_call: TRBJ2-7; clone_size: .; d_call: .; v_call: TRBV7-8; cdr3_aa: CASSSGPSYEQYF; cdr3_nt: TGTGCCAGCAGCTCCGGGCCCTCCTACGAGCAGTACTTC
j_call: TRBJ1-5; clone_size: .; d_call: TRBD1; v_call: TRBV10-3; cdr3_aa: CAISQTGDGNQPQHF; cdr3_nt: TGTGCCATCAGCCAGACAGGGGATGGCAATCAGCCCCAGCATTTT
j_call: TRBJ2-5; clone_size: .; d_call: TRBD2; v_call: TRBV7-9; cdr3_aa: CASNYASGGETQYF; cdr3_nt: TGTGCCAGCAACTACGCTAGCGGGGGAGAGACCCAGTACTTC
j_call: TRBJ1-2; clone_size: .; d_call: .; v_call: TRBV6-5; cdr3_aa: CASSYSPNYGYTF; cdr3_nt: TGTGCCAGCAGTTACTCTCCCAACTATGGCTACACCTTC
j_call: TRBJ1-1; clone_size: .; d_call: .; v_call: TRBV7-7; cdr3_aa: CASGLTMWDPSNTEAFF; cdr3_nt: TGTGCTAGCGGCTTAACGATGTGGGACCCATCGAACACTGAAGCTTTCTTT
j_call: TRBJ2-7; clone_size: once; d_call: TRBD2; v_call: TRBV5-1; cdr3_aa: CASSTVLAGGPTNEQYF; cdr3_nt: TGCGCCAGCAGCACCGTACTAGCGGGAGGGCCGACCAACGAGCAGTACTTC
j_call: TRBJ1-2; clone_size: .; d_call: .; v_call: TRBV19; cdr3_aa: CASSMRTYGYTF; cdr3_nt: TGTGCCAGTAGTATGAGGACCTATGGCTACACCTTC
j_call: TRBJ2-7; clone_size: once; d_call: .; v_call: TRBV18; cdr3_aa: CASSIGAGSYEQYF; cdr3_nt: TGTGCCAGCTCAATTGGGGCAGGGTCCTACGAGCAGTACTTC
j_call: TRBJ2-4; clone_size: .; d_call: .; v_call: TRBV28; cdr3_aa: CAYYEGPEAKNIQYF; cdr3_nt: TGTGCCTATTATGAGGGCCCTGAGGCCAAAAACATTCAGTACTTC
j_call: TRBJ2-3; clone_size: .; d_call: TRBD2; v_call: TRBV11-2; cdr3_aa: CASSFIAGEDTQYF; cdr3_nt: TGTGCCAGCAGCTTCATAGCGGGAGAGGATACGCAGTATTTT
j_call: TRBJ2-2; clone_size: .; d_call: TRBD1; v_call: TRBV30; cdr3_aa: CAWSNRGSTGELFF; cdr3_nt: TGTGCCTGGAGTAACAGGGGATCCACCGGGGAGCTGTTTTTT
j_call: TRBJ2-1; clone_size: .; d_call: TRBD2; v_call: TRBV5-4; cdr3_aa: CASSLSVAGGNEQFF; cdr3_nt: TGTGCCAGCAGCTTGTCGGTAGCGGGAGGAAATGAGCAGTTCTTC
j_call: TRBJ1-2; clone_size: .; d_call: .; v_call: TRBV4-3; cdr3_aa: CASSQAPRYGYTF; cdr3_nt: TGCGCCAGCAGCCAAGCCCCCCGCTATGGCTACACCTTC
j_call: TRBJ1-5; clone_size: few; d_call: .; v_call: TRBV7-3; cdr3_aa: CASSTGLGQPQHF; cdr3_nt: TGTGCCAGCAGTACGGGGTTGGGTCAGCCCCAGCATTTT
j_call: TRBJ2-7; clone_size: .; d_call: .; v_call: TRBV9; cdr3_aa: CASSVGTAYEQYF; cdr3_nt: TGTGCCAGCAGCGTAGGGACAGCCTACGAGCAGTACTTC
j_call: TRBJ2-4; clone_size: .; d_call: TRBD2; v_call: TRBV6-1; cdr3_aa: CASSASSGEKYF; cdr3_nt: TGTGCCAGCAGTGCCTCTAGCGGGGAGAAGTACTTC
j_call: TRBJ1-2; clone_size: few; d_call: .; v_call: TRBV5-1; cdr3_aa: CASRDSTNYGYTF; cdr3_nt: TGCGCCAGCAGGGACAGTACTAACTATGGCTACACCTTC
j_call: TRBJ2-7; clone_size: .; d_call: .; v_call: TRBV6-5; cdr3_aa: CASSYRAEYEQYF; cdr3_nt: TGTGCCAGCAGTTACCGTGCGGAGTACGAGCAGTACTTC
j_call: TRBJ1-3; clone_size: .; d_call: .; v_call: TRBV5-8; cdr3_aa: CASSLGAGSGNTIYF; cdr3_nt: TGTGCCAGCAGCTTGGGGGCAGGGTCTGGAAACACCATATATTTT
j_call: TRBJ1-1; clone_size: .; d_call: TRBD1; v_call: TRBV2; cdr3_aa: CASRTGLAFF; cdr3_nt: TGTGCCAGCAGGACAGGGTTGGCTTTCTTT
j_call: TRBJ2-1; clone_size: .; d_call: TRBD2; v_call: TRBV30; cdr3_aa: CAWSTSGSSNEQFF; cdr3_nt: TGTGCCTGGAGCACTAGCGGGAGTTCAAATGAGCAGTTCTTC
j_call: TRBJ2-1; clone_size: .; d_call: TRBD2; v_call: TRBV18; cdr3_aa: CASSPQTSPSEQFF; cdr3_nt: TGTGCCAGCTCACCACAGACTAGCCCATCTGAGCAGTTCTTC
j_call: TRBJ2-3; clone_size: .; d_call: TRBD2; v_call: TRBV5-1; cdr3_aa: CASSGGTSGSTDTQYF; cdr3_nt: TGCGCCAGCAGCGGAGGGACTAGCGGAAGCACAGATACGCAGTATTTT
j_call: TRBJ2-1; clone_size: .; d_call: .; v_call: TRBV20-1; cdr3_aa: CSAGGPVGQFF; cdr3_nt: TGCAGTGCTGGGGGACCCGTTGGGCAGTTCTTC
j_call: TRBJ2-2; clone_size: .; d_call: TRBD1; v_call: TRBV7-2; cdr3_aa: CASSSRTGAAGELFF; cdr3_nt: TGTGCCAGCAGCTCCCGGACAGGGGCCGCCGGGGAGCTGTTTTTT
j_call: TRBJ2-7; clone_size: .; d_call: TRBD1; v_call: TRBV13; cdr3_aa: CASSRTGGYEQYF; cdr3_nt: TGTGCCAGCAGCCGGACAGGGGGCTACGAGCAGTACTTC